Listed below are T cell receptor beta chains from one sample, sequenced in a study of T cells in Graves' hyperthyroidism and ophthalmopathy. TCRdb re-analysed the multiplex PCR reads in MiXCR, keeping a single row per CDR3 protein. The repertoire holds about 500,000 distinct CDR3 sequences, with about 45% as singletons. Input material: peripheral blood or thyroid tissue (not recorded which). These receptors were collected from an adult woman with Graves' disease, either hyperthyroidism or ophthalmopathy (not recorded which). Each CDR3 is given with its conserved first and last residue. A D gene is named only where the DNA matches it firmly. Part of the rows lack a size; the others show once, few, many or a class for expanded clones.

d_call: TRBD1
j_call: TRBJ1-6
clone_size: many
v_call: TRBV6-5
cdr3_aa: CASSGTGMAPLHF
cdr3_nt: TGTGCCAGCAGTGGGACAGGGATGGCACCCCTCCACTTT

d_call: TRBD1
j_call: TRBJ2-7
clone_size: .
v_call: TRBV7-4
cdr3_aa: CASDAGTGYEQYF
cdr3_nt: TGTGCCAGCGACGCCGGGACAGGGTACGAGCAGTACTTC

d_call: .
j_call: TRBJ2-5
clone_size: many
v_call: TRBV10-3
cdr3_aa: CAIGTLAEQETQYF
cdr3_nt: TGTGCCATCGGGACTCTAGCCGAACAAGAGACCCAGTACTTC

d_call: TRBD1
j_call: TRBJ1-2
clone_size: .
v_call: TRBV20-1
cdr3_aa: CSATGGLYGYTF
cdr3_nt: TGCAGTGCTACAGGGGGACTCTATGGCTACACCTTC

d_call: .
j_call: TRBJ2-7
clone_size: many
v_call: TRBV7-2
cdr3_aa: CASIPAWVSPHEQYF
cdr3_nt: TGTGCCAGCATCCCTGCTTGGGTTTCACCACACGAGCAGTACTTC

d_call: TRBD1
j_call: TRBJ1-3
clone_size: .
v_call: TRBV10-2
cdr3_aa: CATTQGAIPGNTIYF
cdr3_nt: TGCGCCACCACACAGGGGGCCATCCCTGGAAACACCATATATTTT

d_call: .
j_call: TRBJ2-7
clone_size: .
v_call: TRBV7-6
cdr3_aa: CASLLVGAYEQYF
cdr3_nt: TGTGCCAGCCTACTTGTGGGGGCCTACGAGCAGTACTTC

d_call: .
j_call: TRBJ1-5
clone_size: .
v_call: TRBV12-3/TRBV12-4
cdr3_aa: CASSLRETNQPQHF
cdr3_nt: TGTGCCAGCAGCCTGAGGGAAACCAATCAGCCCCAGCATTTT

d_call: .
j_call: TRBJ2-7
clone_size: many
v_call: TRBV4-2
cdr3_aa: CASSQELQVSYEQYF
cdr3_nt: TGTGCCAGCAGCCAAGAGTTACAGGTATCCTACGAGCAGTACTTC

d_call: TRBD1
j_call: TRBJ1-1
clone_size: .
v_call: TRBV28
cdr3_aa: CAIQGGAGTEAFF
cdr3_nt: TGTGCCATTCAAGGGGGCGCCGGCACTGAAGCTTTCTTT

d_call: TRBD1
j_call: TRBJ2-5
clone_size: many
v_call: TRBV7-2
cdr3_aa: CASRLTGSQETQYF
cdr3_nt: TGTGCCAGCAGATTGACAGGGAGCCAAGAGACCCAGTACTTC

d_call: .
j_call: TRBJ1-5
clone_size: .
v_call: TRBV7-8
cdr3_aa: CASSLLPTGPTDNQPQHF
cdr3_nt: TGTGCCAGCAGCTTATTGCCAACCGGGCCGACGGACAATCAGCCCCAGCATTTT

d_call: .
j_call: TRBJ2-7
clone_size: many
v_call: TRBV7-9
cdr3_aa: CASSPSGQGRYEQYF
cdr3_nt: TGTGCCAGCAGCCCCTCGGGGCAGGGGAGGTACGAGCAGTACTTC

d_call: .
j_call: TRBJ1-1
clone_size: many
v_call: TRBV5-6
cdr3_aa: CASSLDYTEAFF
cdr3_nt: TGTGCCAGCAGCTTGGACTACACTGAAGCTTTCTTT

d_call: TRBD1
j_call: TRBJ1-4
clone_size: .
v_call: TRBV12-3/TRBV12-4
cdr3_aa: CASSLGGGRTEKLFF
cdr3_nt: TGTGCCAGCAGTTTAGGAGGGGGCCGAACTGAAAAACTGTTTTTT

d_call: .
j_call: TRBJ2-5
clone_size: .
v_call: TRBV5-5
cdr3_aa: CASSLDTGQRAETQYF
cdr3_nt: TGTGCCAGCAGCTTGGATACGGGACAGCGGGCAGAGACCCAGTACTTC

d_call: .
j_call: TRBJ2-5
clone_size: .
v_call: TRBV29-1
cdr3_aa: CSVEGGSIQYF
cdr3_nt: TGCAGCGTTGAAGGGGGGTCGATCCAGTACTTC

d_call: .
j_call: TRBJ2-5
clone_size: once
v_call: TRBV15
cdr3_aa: CAASSLSETQYF
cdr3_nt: TGTGCCGCCAGCAGCTTATCCGAGACCCAGTACTTC

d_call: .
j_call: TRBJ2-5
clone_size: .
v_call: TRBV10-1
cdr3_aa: CASSESGRQATQYF
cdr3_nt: TGTGCCAGCAGTGAATCAGGACGACAAGCGACCCAGTACTTC

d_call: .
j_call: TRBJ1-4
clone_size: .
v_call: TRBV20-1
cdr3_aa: CSARRDEKLFF
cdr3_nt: TGCAGTGCTAGAAGGGATGAAAAACTGTTTTTT

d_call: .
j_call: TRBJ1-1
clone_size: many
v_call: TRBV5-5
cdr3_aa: CASSSWVFDTEAFF
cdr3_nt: TGTGCCAGCAGCTCCTGGGTTTTTGACACTGAAGCTTTCTTT

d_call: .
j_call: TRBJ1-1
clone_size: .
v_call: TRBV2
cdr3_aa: CASSERAGPGAEAFF
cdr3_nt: TGTGCCAGCAGTGAACGGGCAGGTCCGGGGGCTGAAGCTTTCTTT

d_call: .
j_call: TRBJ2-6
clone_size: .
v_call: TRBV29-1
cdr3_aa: CSVRLGSGANVLTF
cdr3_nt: TGCAGCGTACGACTTGGTTCTGGGGCCAACGTCCTGACTTTC

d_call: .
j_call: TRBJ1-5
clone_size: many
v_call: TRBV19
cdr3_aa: CASSTNTGYQPQHF
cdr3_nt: TGTGCCAGTAGTACCAACACAGGGTATCAGCCCCAGCATTTT

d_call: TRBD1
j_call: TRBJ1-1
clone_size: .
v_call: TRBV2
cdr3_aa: CASSRDRGRSVEAFF
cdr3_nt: TGTGCCAGCAGTCGGGACAGGGGGCGGTCGGTTGAAGCTTTCTTT

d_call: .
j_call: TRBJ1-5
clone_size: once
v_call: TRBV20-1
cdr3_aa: CSARGGINQPQHF
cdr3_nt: TGCAGTGCTAGAGGGGGGATCAATCAGCCCCAGCATTTT

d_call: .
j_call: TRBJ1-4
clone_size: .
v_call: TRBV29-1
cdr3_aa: CSVVTGDEKLFF
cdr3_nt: TGCAGCGTTGTGACCGGGGATGAAAAACTGTTTTTT

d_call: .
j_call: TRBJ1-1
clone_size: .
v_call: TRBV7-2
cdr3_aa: CASRARGFGTEAFF
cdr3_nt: TGTGCCAGCAGAGCCAGGGGATTTGGGACTGAAGCTTTCTTT

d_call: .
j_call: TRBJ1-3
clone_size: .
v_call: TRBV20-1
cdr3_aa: CSARASSSGNTIYF
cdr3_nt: TGCAGTGCGCGGGCATCTAGCTCTGGAAACACCATATATTTT

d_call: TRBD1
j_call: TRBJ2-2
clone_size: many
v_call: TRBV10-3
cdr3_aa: CAITGGITGELFF
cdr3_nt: TGTGCCATTACAGGGGGCATCACCGGGGAGCTGTTTTTT

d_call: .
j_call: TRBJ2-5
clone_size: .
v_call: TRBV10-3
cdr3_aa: CAISGTRETQYF
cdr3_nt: TGTGCCATTAGCGGTACAAGGGAGACCCAGTACTTC

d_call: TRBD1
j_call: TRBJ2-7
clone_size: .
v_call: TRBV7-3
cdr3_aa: CASSPLGQYGEQYF
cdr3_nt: TGTGCCAGCAGCCCGCTGGGACAGTACGGCGAGCAGTACTTC

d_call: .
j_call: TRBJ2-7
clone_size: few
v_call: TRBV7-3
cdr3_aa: CASSSPPEGEQYF
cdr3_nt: TGTGCCAGCAGCTCCCCCCCAGAAGGCGAGCAGTACTTC

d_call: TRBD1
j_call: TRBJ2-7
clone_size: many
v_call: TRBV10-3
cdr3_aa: CAISEPDRGFGEQYF
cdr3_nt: TGTGCCATCAGTGAACCGGACAGGGGGTTTGGCGAGCAGTACTTC

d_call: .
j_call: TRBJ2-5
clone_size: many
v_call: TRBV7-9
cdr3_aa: CASSPRTLVQETQYF
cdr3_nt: TGTGCCAGCAGCCCCCGGACACTTGTCCAAGAGACCCAGTACTTC

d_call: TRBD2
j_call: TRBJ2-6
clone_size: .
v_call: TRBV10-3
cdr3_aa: CAIGGTSGTGANVLTF
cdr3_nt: TGTGCCATCGGAGGGACTAGCGGGACTGGGGCCAACGTCCTGACTTTC

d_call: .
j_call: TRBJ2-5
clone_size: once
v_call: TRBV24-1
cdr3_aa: CATTPFGETQYF
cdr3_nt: TGTGCCACCACCCCATTCGGGGAGACCCAGTACTTC

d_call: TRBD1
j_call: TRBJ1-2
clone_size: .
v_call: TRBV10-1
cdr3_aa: CASSESRDSLLNYGYTF
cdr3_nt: TGCGCCAGCAGTGAGTCGAGGGACAGTCTTTTAAACTATGGCTACACCTTC

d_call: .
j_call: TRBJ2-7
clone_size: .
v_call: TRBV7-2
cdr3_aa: CASSFQQYF
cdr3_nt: TGTGCCAGCAGTTTTCAGCAGTACTTC

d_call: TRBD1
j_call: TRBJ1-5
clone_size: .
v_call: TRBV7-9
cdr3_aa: CASSQDIGQEALNQPQHF
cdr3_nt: TGTGCCAGCAGCCAAGACATAGGACAGGAGGCCTTAAATCAGCCCCAGCATTTT

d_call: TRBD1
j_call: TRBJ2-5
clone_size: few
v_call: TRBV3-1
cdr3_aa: CASSQDIPQGALGRETQYF
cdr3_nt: TGTGCCAGCAGCCAAGATATCCCGCAGGGGGCACTCGGGCGCGAGACCCAGTACTTC